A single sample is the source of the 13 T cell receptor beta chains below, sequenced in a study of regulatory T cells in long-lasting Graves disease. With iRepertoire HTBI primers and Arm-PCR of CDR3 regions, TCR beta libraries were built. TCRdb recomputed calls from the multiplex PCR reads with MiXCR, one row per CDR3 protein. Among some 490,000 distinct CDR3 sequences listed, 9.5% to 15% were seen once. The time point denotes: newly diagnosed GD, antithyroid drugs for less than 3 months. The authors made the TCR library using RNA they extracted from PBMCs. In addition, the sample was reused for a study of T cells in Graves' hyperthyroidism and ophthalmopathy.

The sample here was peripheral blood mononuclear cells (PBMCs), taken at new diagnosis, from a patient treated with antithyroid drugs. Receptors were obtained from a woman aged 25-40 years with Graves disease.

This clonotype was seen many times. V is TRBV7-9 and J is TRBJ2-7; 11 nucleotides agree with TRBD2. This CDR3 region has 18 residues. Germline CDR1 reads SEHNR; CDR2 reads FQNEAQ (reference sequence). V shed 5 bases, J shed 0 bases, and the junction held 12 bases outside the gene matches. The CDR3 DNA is TGTGCCAGCAGCCTGGGACTAGCGGCCGAAGCTAACTCCTACGAGCAGTACTTC. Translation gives CASSLGLAAEANSYEQYF.

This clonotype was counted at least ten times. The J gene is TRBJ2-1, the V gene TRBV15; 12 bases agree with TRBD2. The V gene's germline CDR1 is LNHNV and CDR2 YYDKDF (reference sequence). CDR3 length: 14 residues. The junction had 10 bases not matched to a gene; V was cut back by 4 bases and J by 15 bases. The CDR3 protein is CATSTASSGRATFF. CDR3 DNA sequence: TGTGCCACCAGCACAGCGTCTAGCGGGAGGGCGACGTTCTTC.

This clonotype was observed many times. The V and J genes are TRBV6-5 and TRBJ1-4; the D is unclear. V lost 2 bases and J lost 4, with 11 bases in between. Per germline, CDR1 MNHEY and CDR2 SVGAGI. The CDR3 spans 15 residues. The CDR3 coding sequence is TGTGCCAGCAGTTACCAGTCCGGTCGTAATGAAAAACTGTTTTTT. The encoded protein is CASSYQSGRNEKLFF.

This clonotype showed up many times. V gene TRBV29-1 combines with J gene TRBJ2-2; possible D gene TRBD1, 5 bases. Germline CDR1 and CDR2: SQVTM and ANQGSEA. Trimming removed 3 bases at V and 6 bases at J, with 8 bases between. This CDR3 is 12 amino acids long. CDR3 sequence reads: CSVEGRAGELFF. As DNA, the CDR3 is TGCAGCGTTGAGGGCAGGGCCGGGGAGCTGTTTTTT.

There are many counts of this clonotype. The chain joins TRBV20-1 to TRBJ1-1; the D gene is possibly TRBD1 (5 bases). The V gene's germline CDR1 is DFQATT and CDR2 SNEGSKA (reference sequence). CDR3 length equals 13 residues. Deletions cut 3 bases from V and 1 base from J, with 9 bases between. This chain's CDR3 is CSARDDRNTEAFF. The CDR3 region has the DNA TGCAGTGCTAGGGACGACAGGAACACTGAAGCTTTCTTT.

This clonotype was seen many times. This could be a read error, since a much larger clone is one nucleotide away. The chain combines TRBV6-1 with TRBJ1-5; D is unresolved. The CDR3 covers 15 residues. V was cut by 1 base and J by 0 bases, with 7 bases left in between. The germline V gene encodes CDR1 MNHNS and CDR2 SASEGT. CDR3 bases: TGTGCCAGCAGTGAAGGGCGGGGTAGCAATCAGCCCCAGCATTTT. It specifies CASSEGRGSNQPQHF.

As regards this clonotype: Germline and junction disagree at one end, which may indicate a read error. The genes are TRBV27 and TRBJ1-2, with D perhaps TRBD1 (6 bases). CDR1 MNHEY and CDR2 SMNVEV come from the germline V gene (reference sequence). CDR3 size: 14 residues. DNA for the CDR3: TGTGCCAGCAGTCTATCTTCAGGGGCCCTTGGCTACACCTTC. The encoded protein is CASSLSSGALGYTF.

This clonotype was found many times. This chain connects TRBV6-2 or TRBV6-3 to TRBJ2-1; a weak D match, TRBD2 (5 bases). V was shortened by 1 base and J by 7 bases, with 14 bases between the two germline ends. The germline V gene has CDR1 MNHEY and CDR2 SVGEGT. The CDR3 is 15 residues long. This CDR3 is CASSYYAVEVNEQFF. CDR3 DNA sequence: TGTGCCAGCAGTTACTATGCGGTGGAGGTGAATGAGCAGTTCTTC.

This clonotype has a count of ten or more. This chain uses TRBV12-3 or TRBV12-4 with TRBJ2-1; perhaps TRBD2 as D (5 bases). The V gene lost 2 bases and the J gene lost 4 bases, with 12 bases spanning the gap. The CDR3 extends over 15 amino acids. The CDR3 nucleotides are TGTGCCAGCAGTTTAATAGGACTGTCGTACAATGAGCAGTTCTTC. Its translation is CASSLIGLSYNEQFF.

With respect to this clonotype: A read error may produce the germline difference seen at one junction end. The chain's CDR3 is CASSLGSGRAKNIQYF. CDR3 bases: TGTGCCAGCAGCTTGGGGTCGGGGAGGGCCAAAAACATTCAGTACTTC. The rearrangement uses TRBV5-1 and TRBJ2-4, with D possibly matching TRBD2 (6 bases). Germline V gives CDR1 SGHRS, CDR2 YFSETQ. The CDR3 is 16 residues long.

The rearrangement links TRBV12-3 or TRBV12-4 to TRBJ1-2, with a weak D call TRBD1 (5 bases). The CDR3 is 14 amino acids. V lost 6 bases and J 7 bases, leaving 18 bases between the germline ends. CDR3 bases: TGTGCCAGCAGCCTAGCCAGGGCCCAGGGTGGCTACACCTTC. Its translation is CASSLARAQGGYTF.

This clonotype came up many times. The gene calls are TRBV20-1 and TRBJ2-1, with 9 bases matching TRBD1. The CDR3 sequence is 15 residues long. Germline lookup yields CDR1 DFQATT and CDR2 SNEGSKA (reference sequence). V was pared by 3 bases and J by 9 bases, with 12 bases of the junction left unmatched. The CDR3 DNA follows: TGCAGTGCTAGGCTGCCCGGGACAGGGAGGTTTGAGCAGTTCTTC. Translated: CSARLPGTGRFEQFF.

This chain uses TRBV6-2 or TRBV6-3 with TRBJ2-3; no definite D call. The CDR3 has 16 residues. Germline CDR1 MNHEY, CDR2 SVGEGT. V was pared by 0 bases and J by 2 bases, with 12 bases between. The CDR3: CASSYSLADHTDTQYF. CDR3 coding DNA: TGTGCCAGCAGTTACTCCTTAGCAGACCACACAGATACGCAGTATTTT.